The sequence of this T cell receptor beta chain was determined in a study of T cell responses to AZD1222 COVID-19 vaccine. General study findings and limits: Two AZD1222 doses significantly raised spike-specific TCR breadth and depth over controls. It was only a handful of AZD1222 recipients who were seropositive at baseline. Every sample of the repertoires postdated the peak T cell response. The sample set comprised mostly white British donors with more females, and clonal diversity was possibly underestimated.

This clone has just a few counts. What it binds is not known. TCRdb keeps only in-frame clones here, not all; method: immunoSEQ multiplex PCR. The table lists 120,000 or so clones, more than 80% of them singletons. This CDR3 spans 14 amino acids. CDR1 and CDR2 from the germline V gene are MDHEN and SYDVKM. Trimming removed 6 bases from V and 8 bases from J, with 19 bases in between. Sample: peripheral blood, taken 28 days after the second dose of the MenACWY control vaccine. The TCR comes from an adult who received the MenACWY meningococcal vaccine as a control. The V gene is TRBV28, the J gene TRBJ1-1; D perhaps matches TRBD1 (6 bases). DNA for the CDR3: TGTGCCAGCAGACTACCCAGGGGCCACCCGGAAGCTTTCTTT. Its translation: CASRLPRGHPEAFF.